This TCR beta chain was retrieved from a study of T cell responses to AZD1222 COVID-19 vaccine. Study outcomes and limitations: Along spike, vaccine-associated CD4 TCRs were found throughout, with dominance at 160-218 and 743-854. Close to half of spike-specific TCRs reportedly recognize unmutated variant regions.

CDR1 is SGDLS, CDR2 YYNGEE, per germline. The V and J ends lost 1 base and 1 base respectively, with 9 bases between them. The CDR3 covers 15 residues. For this clone: What it recognizes is unknown.

Libraries were prepared by immunoSEQ multiplex PCR; TCRdb keeps only in-frame clonotypes and omits some of them. The data hold approximately 110,000 clones, with 89% observed a single time. This TCR was recovered from an adult who received the AZD1222 COVID-19 vaccine. Here the sequenced sample was peripheral blood, taken 28 days after the second AZD1222 dose. The chain recombines TRBV9 with TRBJ1-5; a possible D gene is TRBD1 (5 bases). The CDR3 sequence: CASSVMGDSNQPQHF. The CDR3 nucleotides read TGTGCCAGCAGCGTAATGGGGGACAGCAATCAGCCCCAGCATTTT.